The 26 T cell receptor beta chains reported below all come from one sample, sequenced in a study of T cells in Graves' hyperthyroidism and ophthalmopathy. It was RNA transcripts that yielded the amplified TCR beta CDR3 regions. The HTBI primer set drove a first-round RT-PCR of the TCR CDR3. One entry per CDR3 protein results from TCRdb running MiXCR on the multiplex PCR reads. The sample records more than 300,000 distinct CDR3 sequences, around 14% being singletons. Sequenced material: blood. These receptors were collected from a woman aged 18-29 years with Graves' hyperthyroidism.

The sample holds many counts of this clonotype. This rearrangement joins TRBV12-3 or TRBV12-4 to TRBJ2-7; D is perhaps TRBD1 or TRBD2 (6 bases each). CDR3 length: 15 amino acids. Trimming shortened V by 8 bases and J by 2 bases, and 19 bases separated the two germline ends. The CDR3 loop is CASAKGGTGTYEQYF. DNA for the CDR3: TGTGCCAGCGCAAAAGGGGGGACGGGGACCTACGAGCAGTACTTC.

The chain uses TRBV6-2 or TRBV6-3 and TRBJ2-7, with TRBD1 as a possible D gene (5 bases). Deletions cut 6 bases from V and 1 base from J, with 16 bases between. CDR1 MNHEY and CDR2 SVGEGT come from the germline V gene. The CDR3 runs 15 residues. Written as DNA, the CDR3 is TGTGCCAGCAGCCGATTAAGGACACCTTCCTACGAGCAGTACTTC. Its translation: CASSRLRTPSYEQYF.

This clonotype was seen a few times. The chain combines TRBV7-9 with TRBJ1-4, with D hard to call. The CDR3 extends over 12 amino acids. Trimming stripped 7 bases from V and 7 bases from J, with 10 bases between. CDR1 is SEHNR and CDR2 is FQNEAQ in the germline V gene (reference sequence). The chain's CDR3 is CASTEKGEKLFF. The CDR3 region has the DNA TGTGCCAGCACGGAGAAGGGTGAAAAACTGTTTTTT.

This clonotype has ten or more counts. V and J are TRBV12-3 or TRBV12-4 and TRBJ1-4; the D gene is possibly TRBD1 (6 bases). This CDR3 has 14 residues. V dropped 8 bases and J dropped 2 bases, with 12 bases sitting between them. CDR3 region: CASGTQGTNEKLFF. In DNA, the CDR3 is TGTGCCAGCGGGACTCAGGGGACTAATGAAAAACTGTTTTTT.

Only one count was recorded for this clonotype. The rearrangement links TRBV19 to TRBJ1-1; D gene unclear. The ends were cut back, 3 bases at V and 0 bases at J, with 5 bases in the middle. The CDR3 is 13 amino acids. Germline values: CDR1 LNHDA, CDR2 SQIVND (reference sequence). The CDR3 coding sequence is TGTGCCAGTAGTATTACGCTGAACACTGAAGCTTTCTTT. Its protein product is CASSITLNTEAFF.

The rearrangement links TRBV9 to TRBJ2-7, with 7 bases fitting TRBD2. The germline CDR1 and CDR2 sequences are SGDLS and YYNGEE. The V gene end was trimmed by 1 base and the J gene end by 0 bases; junction bases not matched to a gene: 13. The CDR3 runs 18 residues. CDR3 protein: CASSVSGNHLIGSYEQYF. CDR3 bases: TGTGCCAGCAGCGTAAGCGGGAATCACCTAATCGGCTCCTACGAGCAGTACTTC.

This clonotype was seen a handful of times. This sequence joins TRBV7-3 and TRBJ2-2, with 10 bases fitting TRBD1. The CDR3 totals 16 residues. V lost 5 bases, J lost 1 base, and 4 bases stayed unmatched. The germline gives CDR1 SGHTA, CDR2 FQGTGA. The CDR3 protein is CASSRDRGLNTGELFF. The CDR3 DNA sequence: TGTGCCAGCAGCCGCGACAGGGGGCTGAACACCGGGGAGCTGTTTTTT.

This clonotype was recorded many times. The chain couples TRBV12-3 or TRBV12-4 to TRBJ1-1; D ambiguous. CDR3 length equals 14 residues. V lost 3 bases and J lost 4, with 12 bases in between. CDR3 nucleotide sequence: TGTGCCAGCAGTTTGGCGGCCTTGGGCACTGAAGCTTTCTTT. This encodes CASSLAALGTEAFF.

This clonotype was detected many times. The genes are TRBV5-1 and TRBJ1-6; TRBD1 agrees at 8 bases. V dropped 2 bases and J dropped 6; count of bases not matched to a gene: 4. Germline values: CDR1 SGHRS, CDR2 YFSETQ. This CDR3 is built from 15 residues. The CDR3 DNA sequence: TGCGCCAGCAGCTTCAGGGGGCCATCTAATTCACCCCTCCACTTT. It translates to CASSFRGPSNSPLHF.

The CDR3 DNA reads as TGTGCCAGCAGCTTTGTGAGCGGGCCGAACACCGGGGAGCTGTTTTTT. Amino acid sequence: CASSFVSGPNTGELFF. The V call is TRBV5-6, the J call TRBJ2-2, with D tentatively TRBD2 (6 bases). Germline values: CDR1 SGHDT, CDR2 YYEEEE. The CDR3 loop spans 16 amino acids. With 2 bases removed from V and 0 bases from J, the gap between germline ends came to 11 bases.

This clonotype was detected many times. The chain has TRBV24-1 and TRBJ2-1; 8 bases line up with TRBD2. CDR3 length: 15 amino acids. Germline CDR1 reads KGHDR; CDR2 reads SFDVKD. After removal of 1 base from V and 9 bases from J, the junction contained 7 bases not matched to a gene. CDR3 sequence (DNA): TGTGCCACCAGTGATTTTGCGGGGGGCCTTGGTGAGCAGTTCTTC. Protein sequence: CATSDFAGGLGEQFF.

This clonotype was recorded many times. The chain employs TRBV11-2 and TRBJ2-7; 11 bases align to TRBD2. V lost 5 bases and J lost 2; bases outside the gene matches: 5. Germline loops: CDR1 SGHAT, CDR2 FQNNGV. This CDR3 contains 15 residues. CDR3 region: CASSTSGGLPYEQYF. DNA for the CDR3: TGTGCCAGCAGCACTAGCGGGGGTTTGCCCTACGAGCAGTACTTC.

The sample holds many counts of this clonotype. This rearrangement joins TRBV28 to TRBJ1-2, with 10 bases identical to TRBD1. The CDR3 consists of 15 residues. Looked up from germline, CDR1 is MDHEN and CDR2 is SYDVKM. V lost 7 bases, J lost 8 bases, and 13 bases stayed unmatched. The DNA for the CDR3 is TGTGCCAGCAAACCCCCCGGGACAGGGGCGAGGGGCTACACCTTC. It translates to CASKPPGTGARGYTF.

This clonotype appeared a few times. The chain links TRBV19 to TRBJ2-3; 8 nucleotides match TRBD2. The CDR3 runs to 17 residues. V shed 5 bases, J shed 2 bases, and the junction held 12 bases outside the gene matches. Looked up from germline, CDR1 is LNHDA and CDR2 is SQIVND (reference sequence). CDR3 DNA: TGTGCCAGTAGTGCGCCGCCTTATAGCGGGACCACAGATACGCAGTATTTT. Protein product: CASSAPPYSGTTDTQYF.

In its sample, this clonotype was seen a few times. The chain carries TRBV20-1 and TRBJ1-1, with no clear D. The germline V and J ends were trimmed by 6 bases and 5 bases, with 13 bases remaining between them. Germline-derived CDR1 and CDR2 are DFQATT and SNEGSKA (reference sequence). The CDR3 spans 12 residues. The CDR3 spells CSANDIRTEAFF. CDR3 coding DNA: TGCAGTGCCAACGACATCAGGACTGAAGCTTTCTTT.

The rearrangement links TRBV4-2 to TRBJ2-2; 8 nucleotides line up with TRBD2. V was clipped by 0 bases and J by 3 bases; unmatched bases: 6. The CDR3 covers 17 residues. Germline V gene lookup returns CDR1 LGHNA and CDR2 YNFKEQ. The CDR3 DNA reads as TGTGCCAGCAGCCAAGAGTCAGCGGGGGTCTACACCGGGGAGCTGTTTTTT. It yields the protein CASSQESAGVYTGELFF.

This clonotype has ten or more counts. The V gene is TRBV5-5, the J gene TRBJ2-7; 7 bases agree with TRBD2. Trimming at V came to 4 bases and at J to 2 bases, leaving 9 bases not matched to a gene. CDR1 is SGHKS, CDR2 YYEKEE, per germline (reference sequence). The CDR3 sequence is 15 residues long. CDR3 sequence (DNA): TGTGCCAGCAGCCCCAGGGCGGGAGTGGCCTACGAGCAGTACTTC. This codes for CASSPRAGVAYEQYF.

Ten or more counts support this clonotype. V is TRBV5-1 and J is TRBJ1-2, with D possibly TRBD1 on 5 matching bases. This CDR3 has 15 residues. Germline lookup yields CDR1 SGHRS and CDR2 YFSETQ. Trimming cost V 2 bases and J 6 bases, with 17 bases left between them. The CDR3 spells CASSFPSGGENGYTF. The CDR3 region has the DNA TGCGCCAGCAGCTTCCCAAGTGGGGGGGAGAATGGCTACACCTTC.

This clonotype was observed at least ten times. The V and J genes are TRBV2 and TRBJ1-2, with D unresolved. The CDR3 totals 11 residues. The germline V and J ends were trimmed by 5 bases and 6 bases, with 7 bases remaining between them. CDR1 and CDR2 (germline): SNHLY, FYNNEI. This CDR3 is CASSPGDGYTF. CDR3 nucleotides: TGTGCCAGCAGTCCCGGGGATGGCTACACCTTC.

This clonotype was seen many times. V usage is TRBV5-6 and J usage is TRBJ1-4, with 7 bases lining up with TRBD1. Germline V gene sequence: CDR1 SGHDT, CDR2 YYEEEE. The length of the CDR3 is 16 residues. V dropped 5 bases and J dropped 0; count of bases not matched to a gene: 7. The CDR3 DNA follows: TGTGCCAGCAGTTACAGGGGACTTGCAACTAATGAAAAACTGTTTTTT. Translation gives CASSYRGLATNEKLFF.

This chain connects TRBV5-1 to TRBJ1-4; 7 nucleotides line up with TRBD1. Germline CDR1 is SGHRS and CDR2 is YFSETQ. With 0 bases clipped from V and 7 bases from J, the junction kept 6 bases outside the gene matches. The CDR3 is 15 residues long. CDR3 sequence: CASSLAEGAGEKLFF. CDR3 DNA: TGCGCCAGCAGCTTGGCCGAGGGGGCGGGTGAAAAACTGTTTTTT. Based on the CDR3 plus reference TRBV5-1 and TRBJ1-4, the full variable domain is KAGVTQTPRYLIKTRGQQVTLSCSPISGHRSVSWYQQTPGQGLQFLFEYFSETQRNKGNFPGRFSGRQFSNSRSEMNVSTLELGDSALYLCASSLAEGAGEKLFFGSGTQLSVL.

The gene calls are TRBV10-2 and TRBJ1-1; D ambiguous. The CDR3 runs to 14 residues. Deletions cut 3 bases from V and 0 bases from J, with 8 bases between. CDR1 and CDR2 from the germline V gene are WSHSY and SAAADI. The CDR3 loop is CASSDGRLNTEAFF. The CDR3 nucleotides are TGCGCCAGCAGTGATGGCAGGCTGAACACTGAAGCTTTCTTT.

This clonotype was picked up many times. The chain combines TRBV6-1 with TRBJ2-2, with a tentative D call TRBD1 (6 bases). Germline CDR1 MNHNS, CDR2 SASEGT. The length of the CDR3 is 15 residues. Trimming removed 5 bases from V and 6 bases from J, with 16 bases in between. The CDR3, as DNA: TGTGCCAGCAGTAGTACACAGGGTGGATCCGGGGAGCTGTTTTTT. This translates into CASSSTQGGSGELFF.

The chain is built from TRBV10-2 and TRBJ1-2, with D perhaps matching TRBD1 (5 bases). The CDR3 runs to 16 residues. Trimming took 3 bases from V and 4 from J, leaving 18 bases between them. The germline V gene has CDR1 WSHSY and CDR2 SAAADI. The CDR3 nucleotides are TGCGCCAGCAGTGATGGGGACGGACGGCGGACCTATGGCTACACCTTC. It codes for CASSDGDGRRTYGYTF.

This clonotype was counted at least ten times. The chain joins TRBV12-3 or TRBV12-4 to TRBJ2-7; D is perhaps TRBD1 (7 bases). V lost 4 bases to trimming and J lost 0 bases, with 16 bases between them. This CDR3 spans 16 amino acids. The CDR3 coding sequence is TGTGCCAGCAGTTCCGAGGGGGCGGGAAGCTCCTACGAGCAGTACTTC. Protein: CASSSEGAGSSYEQYF.

The chain joins TRBV28 to TRBJ1-2; 9 nucleotides match TRBD1. Trimming removed 1 base from V and 8 bases from J; junction bases left unmatched: 5. The germline V gene encodes CDR1 MDHEN and CDR2 SYDVKM. This CDR3 is 14 amino acids long. The CDR3 loop is CASSLLGTGTGYTF. The CDR3 bases are TGTGCCAGCAGTTTATTGGGGACAGGGACCGGCTACACCTTC.